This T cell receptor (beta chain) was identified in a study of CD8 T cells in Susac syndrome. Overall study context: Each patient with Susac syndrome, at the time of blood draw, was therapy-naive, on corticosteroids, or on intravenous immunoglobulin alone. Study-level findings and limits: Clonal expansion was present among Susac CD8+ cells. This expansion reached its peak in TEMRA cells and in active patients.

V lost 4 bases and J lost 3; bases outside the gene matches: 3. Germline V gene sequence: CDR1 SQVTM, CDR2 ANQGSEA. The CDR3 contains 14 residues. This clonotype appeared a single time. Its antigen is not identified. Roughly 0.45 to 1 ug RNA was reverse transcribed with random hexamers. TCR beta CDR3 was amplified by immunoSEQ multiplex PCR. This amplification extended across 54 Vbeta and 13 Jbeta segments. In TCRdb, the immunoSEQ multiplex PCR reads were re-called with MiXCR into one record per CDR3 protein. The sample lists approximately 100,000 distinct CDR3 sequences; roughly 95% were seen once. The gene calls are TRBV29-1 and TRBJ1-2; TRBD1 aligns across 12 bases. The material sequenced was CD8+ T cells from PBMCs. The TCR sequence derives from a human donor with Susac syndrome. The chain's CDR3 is CSVGGTGGDYGYTF. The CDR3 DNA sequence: TGCAGCGTTGGGGGGACAGGGGGCGACTATGGCTACACCTTC.